This entry concerns a single T cell receptor beta chain. The sample belongs to a study of blood T cell repertoires in COVID-19. Study as a whole: The samples span acute and convalescent COVID-19 from the United States, Italy and Spain. Nucleic acid was either cDNA or gDNA, and it came from T cells, B-cell-depleted T cells, or PBMCs.

V dropped 0 bases and J dropped 0 bases, with 10 bases sitting between them. The CDR3 covers 15 residues. Germline CDR1 reads SGHTS; CDR2 reads YDEGEE. Authors' processing steps: Amplifying reference gene primers gave estimates of nucleated cell counts. The protocol was immunoSEQ multiplex PCR, while the TCRdb copy is restricted to in-frame clones and leaves out a portion. The V and J calls and the clone size are those of that table, but D and trimming were determined from the DNA. The data contain some 210,000 clones, 80% to 85% of them seen just once; the ten biggest clones take up around 8.9%. Enrolled through a virtual design, the participants were between about 18 and 100 years of age and came from fewer than 30 US areas.

Specimen: PBMCs or T cells enriched from blood (not recorded which). The TCR originated in a woman in her forties or fifties with acute COVID-19. This chain uses TRBV5-8 with TRBJ2-7; D gene uncertain. The CDR3 DNA sequence: TGTGCCAGCAGCTTGGGGTTCGCCGGCTCCTACGAGCAGTACTTC. This encodes CASSLGFAGSYEQYF.